This is a list of T cell receptor beta chains from one sample in a study of molecular identifiers for immune sequencing clone quantification. TCRdb itself ran the PCR reads through MiXCR, one entry per CDR3 protein. The sample has under 350,000 distinct CDR3 sequences, about 23% seen once. The sample comprised naive CD8+ T cells from blood, with Jurkat cell RNA spiked in. Receptor source: a human donor in good health. Some libraries in this study had Jurkat cell RNA spiked in. Both conserved end residues are part of each CDR3. A D gene is named only where the DNA matches it firmly. Size is omitted from some rows. Given values are once, few, many or a class for expanded clones.

cdr3_aa: CASSQDLARQESQYF; cdr3_nt: TGCGCCAGCAGCCAAGATCTGGCACGTCAAGAGTCCCAGTACTTC; j_call: TRBJ2-5; clone_size: few; v_call: TRBV4-3; d_call: -
cdr3_aa: CASSLYRGPQYF; cdr3_nt: TGTGCCAGCAGTTTATATCGGGGGCCCCAGTACTTC; j_call: TRBJ2-5; clone_size: many; v_call: TRBV28; d_call: -
cdr3_aa: CASSYGVSTEAFF; cdr3_nt: TGTGCCAGCAGTTATGGGGTTAGCACTGAAGCTTTCTTT; j_call: TRBJ1-1; clone_size: -; v_call: TRBV27; d_call: -
cdr3_aa: CASSQDGPMRMETQYF; cdr3_nt: TGTGCCAGCAGCCAAGATGGCCCAATGAGGATGGAGACCCAGTACTTC; j_call: TRBJ2-5; clone_size: many; v_call: TRBV14; d_call: -
cdr3_aa: CASSFILAGINTGELFF; cdr3_nt: TGTGCCAGCAGCTTTATTCTAGCGGGGATTAACACCGGGGAGCTGTTTTTT; j_call: TRBJ2-2; clone_size: few; v_call: TRBV13; d_call: TRBD2
cdr3_aa: CASSGTSGIADTQYF; cdr3_nt: TGTGCCAGCAGCGGGACTAGCGGGATCGCAGATACGCAGTATTTT; j_call: TRBJ2-3; clone_size: -; v_call: TRBV9; d_call: TRBD2
cdr3_aa: CASSPNTGGAPYEQYF; cdr3_nt: TGCGCCAGCAGCCCTAATACAGGGGGCGCACCCTACGAGCAGTACTTC; j_call: TRBJ2-7; clone_size: few; v_call: TRBV5-1; d_call: TRBD1
cdr3_aa: CGGGTGTEAFF; cdr3_nt: TGCGGCGGGGGTACGGGCACTGAAGCTTTCTTT; j_call: TRBJ1-1; clone_size: -; v_call: TRBV29-1; d_call: -
cdr3_aa: CASSQGMDTQYF; cdr3_nt: TGCGCCAGCAGCCAGGGGATGGATACGCAGTATTTT; j_call: TRBJ2-3; clone_size: -; v_call: TRBV4-1; d_call: -
cdr3_aa: CASSLVPASYNEQFF; cdr3_nt: TGTGCCAGCAGCTTAGTCCCCGCGTCCTACAATGAGCAGTTCTTC; j_call: TRBJ2-1; clone_size: many; v_call: TRBV7-2; d_call: -
cdr3_aa: CASSGTGRTGELFF; cdr3_nt: TGTGCCAGCAGCGGGACAGGGCGGACCGGGGAGCTGTTTTTT; j_call: TRBJ2-2; clone_size: many; v_call: TRBV5-8; d_call: TRBD1
cdr3_aa: CASSSGLEAFF; cdr3_nt: TGTGCCAGCAGTTCCGGCCTTGAAGCTTTCTTT; j_call: TRBJ1-1; clone_size: many; v_call: TRBV27; d_call: -
cdr3_aa: CASSYLRQDQPQHF; cdr3_nt: TGTGCCAGCAGTTACTTGAGACAGGATCAGCCCCAGCATTTT; j_call: TRBJ1-5; clone_size: few; v_call: TRBV6-6; d_call: -
cdr3_aa: CASRANVNTEAFF; cdr3_nt: TGTGCCAGTAGGGCAAACGTGAACACTGAAGCTTTCTTT; j_call: TRBJ1-1; clone_size: -; v_call: TRBV19; d_call: -
cdr3_aa: CASRVAGGGYEQYF; cdr3_nt: TGTGCCAGCAGAGTAGCGGGGGGGGGCTACGAGCAGTACTTC; j_call: TRBJ2-7; clone_size: -; v_call: TRBV27; d_call: TRBD2
cdr3_aa: CASSSRRTFDCEQYF; cdr3_nt: TGTGCCAGCAGCTCTCGTCGGACATTCGACTGCGAGCAGTACTTC; j_call: TRBJ2-7; clone_size: few; v_call: TRBV11-2; d_call: -
cdr3_aa: CASSEWTGGDTEAFF; cdr3_nt: TGTGCCAGCAGTGAATGGACAGGGGGGGACACTGAAGCTTTCTTT; j_call: TRBJ1-1; clone_size: few; v_call: TRBV2; d_call: TRBD1
cdr3_aa: CASSLDSHRVEQYF; cdr3_nt: TGTGCCAGCAGCTTGGACTCTCATAGGGTCGAGCAGTACTTC; j_call: TRBJ2-7; clone_size: many; v_call: TRBV5-8; d_call: -
cdr3_aa: CASRRGTIENTEAFF; cdr3_nt: TGTGCCAGCCGCCGGGGCACGATCGAGAACACTGAAGCTTTCTTT; j_call: TRBJ1-1; clone_size: many; v_call: TRBV28; d_call: -
cdr3_aa: CASSPLQGNYEQYF; cdr3_nt: TGTGCCAGCAGCCCCTTACAGGGAAACTACGAGCAGTACTTC; j_call: TRBJ2-7; clone_size: few; v_call: TRBV11-2; d_call: -
cdr3_aa: CASSLALLRDNRYEQYF; cdr3_nt: TGTGCCAGCAGCTTAGCCCTACTTCGGGACAACCGCTACGAGCAGTACTTC; j_call: TRBJ2-7; clone_size: -; v_call: TRBV11-2; d_call: -
cdr3_aa: CASSIQADTQYF; cdr3_nt: TGTGCCAGTAGTATTCAGGCAGATACGCAGTATTTT; j_call: TRBJ2-3; clone_size: many; v_call: TRBV19; d_call: -
cdr3_aa: CASSHWTSGRKEQYF; cdr3_nt: TGCGCCAGCAGCCATTGGACTAGCGGGAGAAAAGAGCAGTACTTC; j_call: TRBJ2-7; clone_size: -; v_call: TRBV4-3; d_call: TRBD2
cdr3_aa: CASSLGGSDTEAFF; cdr3_nt: TGTGCCAGCAGCTTAGGGGGGTCGGACACTGAAGCTTTCTTT; j_call: TRBJ1-1; clone_size: -; v_call: TRBV7-9; d_call: -
cdr3_aa: CASSYSNSYGYTF; cdr3_nt: TGTGCCAGCAGTTATAGTAACAGCTATGGCTACACCTTC; j_call: TRBJ1-2; clone_size: many; v_call: TRBV6-5; d_call: -
cdr3_aa: CASSSLRYNEQFF; cdr3_nt: TGTGCCAGCAGTTCTCTACGTTACAATGAGCAGTTCTTC; j_call: TRBJ2-1; clone_size: -; v_call: TRBV12-3/TRBV12-4; d_call: -
cdr3_aa: CASTDNYGYTF; cdr3_nt: TGTGCCAGCACCGATAACTATGGCTACACCTTC; j_call: TRBJ1-2; clone_size: many; v_call: TRBV12-3/TRBV12-4; d_call: -
cdr3_aa: CGAGQMNTEAFF; cdr3_nt: TGTGGCGCGGGACAGATGAACACTGAAGCTTTCTTT; j_call: TRBJ1-1; clone_size: few; v_call: TRBV27; d_call: TRBD1
cdr3_aa: CSARDFRGETSTDTQYF; cdr3_nt: TGCAGTGCTAGAGATTTTAGGGGCGAGACTAGCACAGATACGCAGTATTTT; j_call: TRBJ2-3; clone_size: once; v_call: TRBV20-1; d_call: -
cdr3_aa: CASSESSGLAGQETQYF; cdr3_nt: TGCGCCAGCAGTGAGTCGTCGGGACTAGCGGGACAAGAGACCCAGTACTTC; j_call: TRBJ2-5; clone_size: -; v_call: TRBV10-2; d_call: TRBD2
cdr3_aa: CASSLTGNTAKNIQYF; cdr3_nt: TGTGCCAGCAGTTTAACAGGGAATACGGCCAAAAACATTCAGTACTTC; j_call: TRBJ2-4; clone_size: -; v_call: TRBV28; d_call: -
cdr3_aa: CASQQGTYGYTF; cdr3_nt: TGTGCCAGTCAGCAGGGGACCTATGGCTACACCTTC; j_call: TRBJ1-2; clone_size: -; v_call: TRBV19; d_call: -
cdr3_aa: CASSIGGAYNQPQHF; cdr3_nt: TGTGCCAGTAGTATAGGGGGCGCCTACAATCAGCCCCAGCATTTT; j_call: TRBJ1-5; clone_size: many; v_call: TRBV19; d_call: -
cdr3_aa: CASSSDFSPLREQYF; cdr3_nt: TGTGCCAGCAGCTCCGACTTTTCCCCCTTACGGGAGCAGTACTTC; j_call: TRBJ2-7; clone_size: few; v_call: TRBV7-9; d_call: -
cdr3_aa: CASSQGVGGQGYGEQFF; cdr3_nt: TGCGCCAGCAGCCAAGGAGTTGGTGGACAGGGGTATGGGGAGCAGTTCTTC; j_call: TRBJ2-1; clone_size: -; v_call: TRBV4-1; d_call: TRBD1
cdr3_aa: CASSQGLASTGELFF; cdr3_nt: TGTGCCAGCAGCCAAGGACTAGCGAGCACCGGGGAGCTGTTTTTT; j_call: TRBJ2-2; clone_size: many; v_call: TRBV5-4; d_call: TRBD2
cdr3_aa: CASSGAGSGANVLTF; cdr3_nt: TGTGCCAGCAGTGGAGCCGGCTCTGGGGCCAACGTCCTGACTTTC; j_call: TRBJ2-6; clone_size: many; v_call: TRBV9; d_call: -
cdr3_aa: CASSLVTGGYGELFF; cdr3_nt: TGTGCCAGCAGCTTAGTCACAGGGGGTTATGGGGAGCTGTTTTTT; j_call: TRBJ2-2; clone_size: -; v_call: TRBV11-2; d_call: TRBD1
cdr3_aa: CASSLDSEETQYF; cdr3_nt: TGTGCCAGTAGTCTTGACTCCGAAGAGACCCAGTACTTC; j_call: TRBJ2-5; clone_size: -; v_call: TRBV19; d_call: -
cdr3_aa: CATWDRGLADTQYF; cdr3_nt: TGTGCCACCTGGGACAGGGGGTTAGCAGATACGCAGTATTTT; j_call: TRBJ2-3; clone_size: many; v_call: TRBV27; d_call: TRBD1
cdr3_aa: CASSTRTSGQETQYF; cdr3_nt: TGTGCCAGCAGTACCCGGACTAGCGGACAAGAGACCCAGTACTTC; j_call: TRBJ2-5; clone_size: few; v_call: TRBV27; d_call: TRBD2
cdr3_aa: CASSWASGRGIYDEQFF; cdr3_nt: TGTGCCAGCAGTTGGGCTAGCGGGAGAGGAATCTACGATGAGCAGTTCTTC; j_call: TRBJ2-1; clone_size: once; v_call: TRBV2; d_call: TRBD2
cdr3_aa: CASSSPSLPGTQYF; cdr3_nt: TGTGCCAGCAGCTCCCCCTCACTGCCAGGTACGCAGTATTTT; j_call: TRBJ2-3; clone_size: -; v_call: TRBV7-9; d_call: -
cdr3_aa: CASSGDRGLTNTEAFF; cdr3_nt: TGTGCCAGCAGCGGCGACAGGGGACTGACGAACACTGAAGCTTTCTTT; j_call: TRBJ1-1; clone_size: few; v_call: TRBV7-9; d_call: TRBD1
cdr3_aa: CASSDRGQLSYYNSPLHF; cdr3_nt: TGTGCCAGCAGCGATAGAGGACAGTTAAGCTACTATAATTCACCCCTCCACTTT; j_call: TRBJ1-6; clone_size: -; v_call: TRBV11-2; d_call: -
cdr3_aa: CASSLIEGTYEQYF; cdr3_nt: TGTGCCAGCAGCTTAATAGAGGGAACCTACGAGCAGTACTTC; j_call: TRBJ2-7; clone_size: -; v_call: TRBV7-9; d_call: -
cdr3_aa: CASSYGQGGAYEQYF; cdr3_nt: TGTGCCAGCAGTTACGGGCAGGGTGGGGCCTACGAGCAGTACTTC; j_call: TRBJ2-7; clone_size: -; v_call: TRBV6-2/TRBV6-3; d_call: -
cdr3_aa: CAWSVSVWNSPLHF; cdr3_nt: TGTGCCTGGAGTGTATCCGTGTGGAATTCACCCCTCCACTTT; j_call: TRBJ1-6; clone_size: few; v_call: TRBV30; d_call: -
cdr3_aa: CASSYEQGLGLYEQYF; cdr3_nt: TGTGCCAGCAGCTACGAACAGGGATTAGGGCTGTACGAGCAGTACTTC; j_call: TRBJ2-7; clone_size: -; v_call: TRBV7-9; d_call: -
cdr3_aa: CASSLDGAGSLTDTQYF; cdr3_nt: TGTGCCAGCAGCTTAGATGGCGCGGGGTCCCTCACAGATACGCAGTATTTT; j_call: TRBJ2-3; clone_size: few; v_call: TRBV7-2; d_call: -
cdr3_aa: CASSGTAGGVF; cdr3_nt: TGTGCCAGCAGCGGGACCGCCGGAGGCGTCTTT; j_call: TRBJ1-1; clone_size: -; v_call: TRBV2; d_call: -
cdr3_aa: CASSEKWDDTQYF; cdr3_nt: TGTGCCAGCAGCGAGAAATGGGACGATACGCAGTATTTT; j_call: TRBJ2-3; clone_size: many; v_call: TRBV14; d_call: -
cdr3_aa: CASSLYGEVSGGETQYF; cdr3_nt: TGTGCCAGCAGCCTATATGGAGAAGTTAGCGGGGGCGAGACCCAGTACTTC; j_call: TRBJ2-5; clone_size: -; v_call: TRBV7-2; d_call: TRBD2
cdr3_aa: CASSLGLPASYEQYF; cdr3_nt: TGTGCCAGCAGTTTAGGCCTCCCAGCCTCCTACGAGCAGTACTTC; j_call: TRBJ2-7; clone_size: -; v_call: TRBV28; d_call: -
cdr3_aa: CASNQGGLDEQYF; cdr3_nt: TGCGCCAGCAACCAGGGTGGGTTGGACGAGCAGTACTTC; j_call: TRBJ2-7; clone_size: few; v_call: TRBV5-1; d_call: -
cdr3_aa: CASSSAGPGTKETQYF; cdr3_nt: TGTGCCAGCAGCTCGGCGGGACCAGGGACCAAAGAGACCCAGTACTTC; j_call: TRBJ2-5; clone_size: -; v_call: TRBV11-2; d_call: -